Reported below is one T cell receptor (beta chain). Antigen: not known. Trimming removed 7 bases from V and 3 bases from J, with 10 bases in between. Germline V gene sequence: CDR1 MNHNY, CDR2 SVGAGI (reference sequence). The CDR3 runs to 13 residues. The PCR ran on 60 Vbeta and 13 Jbeta primers. Repertoires were generated with immunoSEQ multiplex PCR, while TCRdb's copy carries only in-frame clones and drops some. The sample contains roughly 180,000 clones, around 85% of which appear only once. Unrecorded immune exposures were likely, despite nominal health at sampling. These data belong to a study of cytomegalovirus exposure and HLA in healthy donors. Study summary: An analysis done earlier identified approximately 120 million unique TCR beta sequences from about 179 million T cells.

Study observations and caveats: Links to common viral pathogens appeared, in a later analysis, for several of the most significant clusters. Several V segments, TRBV6-2 and TRBV6-3 among them, could not be told apart and were dropped.

Sample: PBMCs. The receptor comes from a boy younger than 10 in good health and CMV-seronegative. This chain uses TRBV6-6 with TRBJ1-5; D remains ambiguous. The CDR3 loop is CASTNGANQPQHF. CDR3 nucleotide sequence: TGTGCCAGCACCAATGGAGCCAATCAGCCCCAGCATTTT.